This TCR beta chain was obtained from a study of STAT3 mutations in large granular lymphocyte leukemia. About the study: Roughly half of the longitudinally sequenced T-LGLL patients carried detectable canonical activating STAT3 mutations.

Study-level findings and limits: In T-cell large granular lymphocyte leukemia, about half of patients showed multiple immunodominant subclonotypes. Some patients had persisting codominant clonotypes that could mask small clones.

Comment on this clone: The antigen remains unidentified.

Clones were read by immunoSEQ multiplex PCR, and TCRdb kept only the in-frame ones, dropping some. The sample records about 7,700 clones, 60% to 85% being singletons. V lost 1 base and J 3 bases, leaving 16 bases between the germline ends. The CDR3 is 16 amino acids. Germline V gene data show CDR1 as SEHNR and CDR2 as FQNEAQ (reference sequence). The sequence was collected from a woman aged 40 to 50 with T-cell large granular lymphocyte leukemia. Some clones in this sample may be carry-over from other donors' samples. The material sequenced was peripheral blood mononuclear cells. V usage is TRBV7-9 and J usage is TRBJ2-7; D may be TRBD1 (5 bases). The DNA of the CDR3 is TGTGCCAGCAGCTTAGGTCATATAGACAGCTACTACGAGCAGTACTTC. This gives the protein CASSLGHIDSYYEQYF.